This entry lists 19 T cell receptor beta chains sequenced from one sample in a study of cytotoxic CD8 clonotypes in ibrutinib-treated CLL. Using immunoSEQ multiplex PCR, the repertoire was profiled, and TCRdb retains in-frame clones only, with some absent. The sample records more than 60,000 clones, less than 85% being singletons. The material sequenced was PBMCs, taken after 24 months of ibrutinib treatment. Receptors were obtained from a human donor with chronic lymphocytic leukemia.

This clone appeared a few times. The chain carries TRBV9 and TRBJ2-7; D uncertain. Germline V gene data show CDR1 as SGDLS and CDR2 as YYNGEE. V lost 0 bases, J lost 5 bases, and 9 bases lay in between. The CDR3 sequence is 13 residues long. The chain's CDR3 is CASSVAAEDEQYF. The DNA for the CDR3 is TGTGCCAGCAGCGTAGCCGCAGAGGACGAGCAGTACTTC.

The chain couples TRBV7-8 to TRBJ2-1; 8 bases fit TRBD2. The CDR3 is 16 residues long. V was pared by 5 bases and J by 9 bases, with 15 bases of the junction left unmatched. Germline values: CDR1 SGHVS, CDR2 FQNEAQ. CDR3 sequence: CASSPFPVGRAGEQFF. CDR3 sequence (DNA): TGTGCCAGCAGCCCCTTCCCCGTCGGGAGGGCAGGTGAGCAGTTCTTC.

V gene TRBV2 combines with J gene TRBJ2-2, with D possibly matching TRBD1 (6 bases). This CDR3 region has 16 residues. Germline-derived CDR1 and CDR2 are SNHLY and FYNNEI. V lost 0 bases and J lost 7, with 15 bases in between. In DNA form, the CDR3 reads TGTGCCAGCAGTGAAGCGCGCAGGGGCCGGGACGGGGAGCTGTTTTTT. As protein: CASSEARRGRDGELFF.

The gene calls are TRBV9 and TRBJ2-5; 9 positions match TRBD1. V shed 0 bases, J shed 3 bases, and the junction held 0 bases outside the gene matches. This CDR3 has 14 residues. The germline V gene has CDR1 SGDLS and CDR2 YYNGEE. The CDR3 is CASSVGDREETQYF. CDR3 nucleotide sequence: TGTGCCAGCAGCGTAGGGGACAGGGAAGAGACCCAGTACTTC.

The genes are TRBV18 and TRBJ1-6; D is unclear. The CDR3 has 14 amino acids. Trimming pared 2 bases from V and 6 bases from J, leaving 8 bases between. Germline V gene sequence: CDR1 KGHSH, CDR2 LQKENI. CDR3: CASSPGVLNSPLHF. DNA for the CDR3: TGTGCCAGCTCACCAGGGGTCCTTAATTCACCCCTCCACTTT.

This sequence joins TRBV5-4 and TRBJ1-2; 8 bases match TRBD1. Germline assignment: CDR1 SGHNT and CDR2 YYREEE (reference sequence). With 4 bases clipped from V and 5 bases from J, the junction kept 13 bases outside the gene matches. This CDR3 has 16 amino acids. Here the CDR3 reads CASSQTGTGNLYGYTF. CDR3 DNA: TGTGCCAGCAGCCAAACCGGGACAGGAAACCTTTATGGCTACACCTTC.

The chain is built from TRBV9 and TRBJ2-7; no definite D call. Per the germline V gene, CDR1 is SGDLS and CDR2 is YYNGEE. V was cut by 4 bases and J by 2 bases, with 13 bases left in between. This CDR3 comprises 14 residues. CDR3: CASSQFLSPYEQYF. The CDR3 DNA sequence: TGTGCCAGCAGCCAATTCTTGTCCCCCTACGAGCAGTACTTC.

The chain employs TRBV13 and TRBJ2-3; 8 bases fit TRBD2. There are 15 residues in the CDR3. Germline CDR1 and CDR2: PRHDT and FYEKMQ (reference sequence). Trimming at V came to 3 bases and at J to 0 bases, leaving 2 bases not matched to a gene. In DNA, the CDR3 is TGTGCCAGCAGCTTGAGCGGGGGTAGCACAGATACGCAGTATTTT. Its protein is CASSLSGGSTDTQYF. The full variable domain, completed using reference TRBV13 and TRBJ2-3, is AAGVIQSPRHLIKEKRETATLKCYPIPRHDTVYWYQQGPGQDPQFLISFYEKMQSDKGSIPDRFSAQQFSDYHSELNMSSLELGDSALYFCASSLSGGSTDTQYFGPGTRLTVL.

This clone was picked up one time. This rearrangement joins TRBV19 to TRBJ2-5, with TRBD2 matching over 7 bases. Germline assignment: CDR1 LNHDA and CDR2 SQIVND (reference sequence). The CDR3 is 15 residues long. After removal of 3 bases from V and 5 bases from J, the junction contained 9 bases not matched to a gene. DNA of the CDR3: TGTGCCAGTAGTATTGCTGCGGGAGATAGGGAGACCCAGTACTTC. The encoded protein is CASSIAAGDRETQYF.

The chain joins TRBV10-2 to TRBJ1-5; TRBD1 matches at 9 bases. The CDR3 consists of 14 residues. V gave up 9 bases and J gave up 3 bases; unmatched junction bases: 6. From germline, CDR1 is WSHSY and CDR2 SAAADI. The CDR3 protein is CASTGTGYNQPQHF. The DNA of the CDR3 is TGCGCCAGTACCGGGACAGGGTACAATCAGCCCCAGCATTTT.

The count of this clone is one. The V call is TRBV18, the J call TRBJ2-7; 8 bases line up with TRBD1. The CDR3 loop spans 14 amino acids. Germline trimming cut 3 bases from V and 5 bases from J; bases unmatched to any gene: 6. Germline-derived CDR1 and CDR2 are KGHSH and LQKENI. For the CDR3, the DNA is TGTGCCAGCTCACCTTTTCCAGGGGGCAACGAGCAGTACTTC. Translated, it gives CASSPFPGGNEQYF.

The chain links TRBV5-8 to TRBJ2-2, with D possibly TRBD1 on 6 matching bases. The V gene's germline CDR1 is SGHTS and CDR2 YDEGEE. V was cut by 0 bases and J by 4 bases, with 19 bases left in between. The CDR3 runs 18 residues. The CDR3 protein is CASSLVVLTGTSTGELFF. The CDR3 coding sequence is TGTGCCAGCAGCTTGGTGGTATTAACAGGGACGTCCACCGGGGAGCTGTTTTTT.

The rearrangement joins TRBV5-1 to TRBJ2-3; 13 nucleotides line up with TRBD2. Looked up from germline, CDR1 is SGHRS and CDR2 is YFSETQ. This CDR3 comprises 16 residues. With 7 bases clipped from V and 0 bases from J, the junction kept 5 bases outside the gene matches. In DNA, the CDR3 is TGCGCCAGCTCCGGGACTAGCGGGACTAGCACAGATACGCAGTATTTT. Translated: CASSGTSGTSTDTQYF. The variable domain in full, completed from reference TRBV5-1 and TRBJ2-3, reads KAGVTQTPRYLIKTRGQQVTLSCSPISGHRSVSWYQQTPGQGLQFLFEYFSETQRNKGNFPGRFSGRQFSNSRSEMNVSTLELGDSALYLCASSGTSGTSTDTQYFGPGTRLTVL.

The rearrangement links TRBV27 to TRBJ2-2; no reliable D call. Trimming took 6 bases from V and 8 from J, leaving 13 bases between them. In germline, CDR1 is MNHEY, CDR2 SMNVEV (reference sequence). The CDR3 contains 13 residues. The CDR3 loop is CASSPHAVGELFF. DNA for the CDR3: TGTGCCAGCAGCCCGCACGCCGTGGGGGAGCTGTTTTTT.

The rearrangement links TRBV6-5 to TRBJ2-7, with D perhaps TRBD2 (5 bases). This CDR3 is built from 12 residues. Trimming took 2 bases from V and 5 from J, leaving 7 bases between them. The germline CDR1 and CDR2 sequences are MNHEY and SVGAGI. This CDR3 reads CASSYGGHEQYF. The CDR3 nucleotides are TGTGCCAGCAGTTACGGAGGCCACGAGCAGTACTTC.

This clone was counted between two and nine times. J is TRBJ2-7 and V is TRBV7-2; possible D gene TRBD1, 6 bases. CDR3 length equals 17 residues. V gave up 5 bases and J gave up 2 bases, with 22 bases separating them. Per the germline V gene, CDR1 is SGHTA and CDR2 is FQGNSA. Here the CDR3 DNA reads TGTGCCAGCAGCAGGGGGTTTGGGGGCCACCTAGCCTACGAGCAGTACTTC. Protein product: CASSRGFGGHLAYEQYF. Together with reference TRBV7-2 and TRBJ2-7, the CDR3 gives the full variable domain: GAGVSQSPSNKVTEKGKDVELRCDPISGHTALYWYRQSLGQGLEFLIYFQGNSAPDKSGLPSDRFSAERTGGSVSTLTIQRTQQEDSAVYLCASSRGFGGHLAYEQYFGPGTRLTVT.

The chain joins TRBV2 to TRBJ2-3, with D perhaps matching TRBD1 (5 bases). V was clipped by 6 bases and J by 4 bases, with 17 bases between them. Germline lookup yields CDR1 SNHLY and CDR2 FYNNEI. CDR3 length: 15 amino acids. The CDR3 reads CASSKSRQLADTQYF. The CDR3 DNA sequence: TGTGCCAGCAGCAAATCGCGACAGTTAGCAGATACGCAGTATTTT.

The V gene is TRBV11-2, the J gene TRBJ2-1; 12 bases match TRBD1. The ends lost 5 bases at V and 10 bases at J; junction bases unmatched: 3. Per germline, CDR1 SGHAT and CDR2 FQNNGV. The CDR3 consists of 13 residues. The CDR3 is CASSRDRGQEQFF. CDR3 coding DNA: TGTGCCAGCAGCCGGGACAGGGGGCAAGAGCAGTTCTTC.

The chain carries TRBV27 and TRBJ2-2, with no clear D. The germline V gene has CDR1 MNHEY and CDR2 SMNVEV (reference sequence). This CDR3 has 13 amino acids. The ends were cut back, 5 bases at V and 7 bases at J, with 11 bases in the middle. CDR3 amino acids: CASSTAPRGELFF. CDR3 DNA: TGTGCCAGCAGTACCGCCCCTCGCGGGGAGCTGTTTTTT.